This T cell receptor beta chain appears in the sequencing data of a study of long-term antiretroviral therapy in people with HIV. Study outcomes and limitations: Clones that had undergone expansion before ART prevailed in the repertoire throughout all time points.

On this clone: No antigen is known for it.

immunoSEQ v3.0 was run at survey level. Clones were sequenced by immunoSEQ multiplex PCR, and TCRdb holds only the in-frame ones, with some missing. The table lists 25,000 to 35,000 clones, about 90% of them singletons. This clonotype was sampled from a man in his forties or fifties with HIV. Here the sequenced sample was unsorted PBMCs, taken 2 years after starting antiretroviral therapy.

The CDR3 sequence: CASSEGTGDPYEQYF. DNA of the CDR3: TGCGCCAGCAGTGAGGGAACAGGGGACCCCTACGAGCAGTACTTC. This chain joins TRBV10-1 and TRBJ2-7; 7 bases are a match to TRBD1. Germline-derived CDR1 and CDR2 are WNHNN and SYGVQD (reference sequence). The ends lost 2 bases at V and 2 bases at J; junction bases unmatched: 6. This CDR3 has 15 amino acids.